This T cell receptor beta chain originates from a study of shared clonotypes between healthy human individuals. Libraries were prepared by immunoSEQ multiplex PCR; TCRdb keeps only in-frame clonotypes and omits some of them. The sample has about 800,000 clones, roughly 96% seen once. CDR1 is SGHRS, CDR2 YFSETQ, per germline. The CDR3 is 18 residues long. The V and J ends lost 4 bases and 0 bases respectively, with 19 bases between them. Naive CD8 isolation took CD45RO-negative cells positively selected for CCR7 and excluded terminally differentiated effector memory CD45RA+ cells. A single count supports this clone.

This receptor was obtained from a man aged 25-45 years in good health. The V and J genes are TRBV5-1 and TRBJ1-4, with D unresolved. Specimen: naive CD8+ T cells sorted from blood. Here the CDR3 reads CASSETDFPSATNEKLFF. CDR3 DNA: TGCGCCAGCAGCGAGACGGATTTTCCAAGTGCAACTAATGAAAAACTGTTTTTT.